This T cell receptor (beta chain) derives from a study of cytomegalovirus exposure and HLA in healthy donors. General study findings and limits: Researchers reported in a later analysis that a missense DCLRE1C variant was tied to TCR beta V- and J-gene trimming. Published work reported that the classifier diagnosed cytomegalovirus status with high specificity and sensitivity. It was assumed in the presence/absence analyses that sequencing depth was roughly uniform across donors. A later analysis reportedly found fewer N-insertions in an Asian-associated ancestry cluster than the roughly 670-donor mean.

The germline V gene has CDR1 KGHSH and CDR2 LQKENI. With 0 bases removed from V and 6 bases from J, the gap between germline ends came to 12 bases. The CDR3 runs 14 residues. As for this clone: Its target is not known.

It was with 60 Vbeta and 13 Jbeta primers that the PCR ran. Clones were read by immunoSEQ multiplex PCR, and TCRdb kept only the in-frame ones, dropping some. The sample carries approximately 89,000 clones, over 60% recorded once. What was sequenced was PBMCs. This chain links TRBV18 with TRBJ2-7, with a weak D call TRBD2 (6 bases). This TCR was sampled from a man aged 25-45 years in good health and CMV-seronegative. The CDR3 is CASSPPWRASEQYF. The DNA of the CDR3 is TGTGCCAGCTCACCACCGTGGAGGGCGTCCGAGCAGTACTTC.